This TCR beta chain was found in a study of regulatory T cells in long-lasting Graves disease. Building of the TCR beta libraries involved iRepertoire HTBI primers and Arm-PCR of CDR3 regions. TCRdb recomputed calls from the multiplex PCR reads with MiXCR, one row per CDR3 protein. The profile shows 400,000 to 550,000 distinct CDR3 sequences, approximately 16% of them singletons. V lost 4 bases, J lost 6 bases, and 7 bases stayed unmatched. CDR1 and CDR2 from the germline V gene are SGHRS and YFSETQ. There are 14 residues in the CDR3. Time point indicated: newly diagnosed GD, antithyroid drugs for less than 3 months. PBMCs provided the RNA from which the TCR library was made. This clonotype has ten or more counts. These records were also assigned to another study, of T cells in Graves' hyperthyroidism and ophthalmopathy.

The chain couples TRBV5-1 to TRBJ2-4, with TRBD1 matching 7 bases. The sample was peripheral blood mononuclear cells (PBMCs), taken at new diagnosis, from a patient treated with antithyroid drugs. The TCR sequence derives from a young woman with Graves disease. The CDR3 bases are TGCGCCAGCAGCCTGGGACAGTCTTCAAACATTCAGTACTTC. It encodes CASSLGQSSNIQYF.